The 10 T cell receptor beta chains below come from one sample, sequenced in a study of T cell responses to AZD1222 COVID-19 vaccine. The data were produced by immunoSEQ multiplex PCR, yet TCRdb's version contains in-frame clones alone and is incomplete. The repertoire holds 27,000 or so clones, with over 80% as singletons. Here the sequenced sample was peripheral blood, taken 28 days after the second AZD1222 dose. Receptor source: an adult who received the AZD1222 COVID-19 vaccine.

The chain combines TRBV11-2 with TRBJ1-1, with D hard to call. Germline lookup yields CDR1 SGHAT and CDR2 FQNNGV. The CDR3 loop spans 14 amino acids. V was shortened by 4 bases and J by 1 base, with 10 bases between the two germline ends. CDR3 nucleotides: TGTGCCAGCAGCTGGGTGGAGGGGAACACTGAAGCTTTCTTT. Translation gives CASSWVEGNTEAFF.

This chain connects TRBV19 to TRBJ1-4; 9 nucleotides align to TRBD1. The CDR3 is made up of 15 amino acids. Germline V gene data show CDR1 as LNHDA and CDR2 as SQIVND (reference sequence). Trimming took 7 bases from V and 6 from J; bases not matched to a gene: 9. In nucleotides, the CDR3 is TGTGCCAGTATACCCAGAGGGACAGGGTATGAAAAACTGTTTTTT. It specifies CASIPRGTGYEKLFF. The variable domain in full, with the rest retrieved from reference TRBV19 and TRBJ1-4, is DGGITQSPKYLFRKEGQNVTLSCEQNLNHDAMYWYRQDPGQGLRLIYYSQIVNDFQKGDIAEGYSVSREKKESFPLTVTSAQKNPTAFYLCASIPRGTGYEKLFFGSGTQLSVL.

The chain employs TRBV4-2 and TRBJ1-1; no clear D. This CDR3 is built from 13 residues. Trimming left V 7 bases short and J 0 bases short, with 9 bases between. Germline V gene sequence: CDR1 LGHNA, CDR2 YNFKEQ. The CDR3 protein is CASIGGLNTEAFF. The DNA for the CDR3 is TGTGCCAGCATCGGAGGTCTGAACACTGAAGCTTTCTTT.

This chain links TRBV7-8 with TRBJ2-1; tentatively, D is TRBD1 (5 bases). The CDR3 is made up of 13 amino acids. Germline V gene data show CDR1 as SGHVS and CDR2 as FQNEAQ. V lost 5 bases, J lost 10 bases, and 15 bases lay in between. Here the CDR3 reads CASSLTQVSEQFF. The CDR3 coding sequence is TGTGCCAGCAGCCTCACACAGGTGAGCGAGCAGTTCTTC.

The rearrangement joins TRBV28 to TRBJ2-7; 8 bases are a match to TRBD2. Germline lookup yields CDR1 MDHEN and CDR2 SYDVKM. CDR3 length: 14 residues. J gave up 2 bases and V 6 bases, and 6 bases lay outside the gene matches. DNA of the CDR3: TGTGCCAGCAGGCGTACTAGCGGAACCTACGAGCAGTACTTC. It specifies CASRRTSGTYEQYF. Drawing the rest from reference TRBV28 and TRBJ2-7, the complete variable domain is DVKVTQSSRYLVKRTGEKVFLECVQDMDHENMFWYRQDPGLGLRLIYFSYDVKMKEKGDIPEGYSVSREKKERFSLILESASTNQTSMYLCASRRTSGTYEQYFGPGTRLTVT.

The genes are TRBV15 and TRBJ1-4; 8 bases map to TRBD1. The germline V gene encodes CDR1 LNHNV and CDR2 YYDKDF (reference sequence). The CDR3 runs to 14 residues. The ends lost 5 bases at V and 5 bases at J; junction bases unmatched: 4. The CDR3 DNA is TGTGCCACCAGCCCACGGACAGGGAATGAAAAACTGTTTTTT. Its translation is CATSPRTGNEKLFF. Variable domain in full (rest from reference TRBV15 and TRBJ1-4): DAMVIQNPRYQVTQFGKPVTLSCSQTLNHNVMYWYQQKSSQAPKLLFHYYDKDFNNEADTPDNFQSRRPNTSFCFLDIRSPGLGDTAMYLCATSPRTGNEKLFFGSGTQLSVL.

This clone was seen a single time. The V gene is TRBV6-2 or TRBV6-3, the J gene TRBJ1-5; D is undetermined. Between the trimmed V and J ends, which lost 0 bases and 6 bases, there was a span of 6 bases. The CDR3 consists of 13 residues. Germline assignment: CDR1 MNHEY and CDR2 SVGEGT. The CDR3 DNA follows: TGTGCCAGCAGTTACTCGAGGAGTCAGCCCCAGCATTTT. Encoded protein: CASSYSRSQPQHF.

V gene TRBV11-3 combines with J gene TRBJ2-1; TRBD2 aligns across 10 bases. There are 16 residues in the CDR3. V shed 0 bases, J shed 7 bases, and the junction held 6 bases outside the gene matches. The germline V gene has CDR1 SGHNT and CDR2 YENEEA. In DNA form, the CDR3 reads TGTGCCAGCAGCTTAGAAATAGCGGGAGGACGTAATGAGCAGTTCTTC. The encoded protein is CASSLEIAGGRNEQFF.

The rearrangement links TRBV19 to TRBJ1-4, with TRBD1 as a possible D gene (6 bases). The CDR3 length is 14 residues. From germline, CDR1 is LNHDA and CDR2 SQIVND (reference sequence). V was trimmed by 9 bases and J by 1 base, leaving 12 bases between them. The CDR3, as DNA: TGTGCCAGCTCCCGAGGGGGAACTAATGAAAAACTGTTTTTT. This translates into CASSRGGTNEKLFF.

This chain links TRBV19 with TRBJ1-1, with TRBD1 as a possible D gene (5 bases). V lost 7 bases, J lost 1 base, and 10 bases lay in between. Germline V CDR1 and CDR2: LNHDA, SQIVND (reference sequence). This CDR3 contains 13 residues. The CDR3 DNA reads TGTGCCAGTACCATGACAGAGAACACTGAAGCTTTCTTT. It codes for CASTMTENTEAFF.